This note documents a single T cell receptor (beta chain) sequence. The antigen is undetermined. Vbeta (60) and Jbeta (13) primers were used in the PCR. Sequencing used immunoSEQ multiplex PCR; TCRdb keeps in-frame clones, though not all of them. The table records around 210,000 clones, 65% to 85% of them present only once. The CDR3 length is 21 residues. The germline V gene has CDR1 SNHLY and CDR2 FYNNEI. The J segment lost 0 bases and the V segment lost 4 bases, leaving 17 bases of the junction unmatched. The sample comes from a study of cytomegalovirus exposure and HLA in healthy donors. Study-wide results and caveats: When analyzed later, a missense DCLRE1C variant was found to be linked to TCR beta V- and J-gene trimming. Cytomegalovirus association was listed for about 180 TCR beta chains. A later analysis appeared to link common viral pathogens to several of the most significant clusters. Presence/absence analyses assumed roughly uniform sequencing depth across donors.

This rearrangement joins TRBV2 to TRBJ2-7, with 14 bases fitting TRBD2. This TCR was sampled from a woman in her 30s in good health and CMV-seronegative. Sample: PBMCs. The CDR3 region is CASSGGLAGVIPNLDSYEQYF. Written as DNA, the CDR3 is TGTGCCAGCAGTGGGGGACTAGCGGGAGTGATCCCGAACTTGGACTCCTACGAGCAGTACTTC.